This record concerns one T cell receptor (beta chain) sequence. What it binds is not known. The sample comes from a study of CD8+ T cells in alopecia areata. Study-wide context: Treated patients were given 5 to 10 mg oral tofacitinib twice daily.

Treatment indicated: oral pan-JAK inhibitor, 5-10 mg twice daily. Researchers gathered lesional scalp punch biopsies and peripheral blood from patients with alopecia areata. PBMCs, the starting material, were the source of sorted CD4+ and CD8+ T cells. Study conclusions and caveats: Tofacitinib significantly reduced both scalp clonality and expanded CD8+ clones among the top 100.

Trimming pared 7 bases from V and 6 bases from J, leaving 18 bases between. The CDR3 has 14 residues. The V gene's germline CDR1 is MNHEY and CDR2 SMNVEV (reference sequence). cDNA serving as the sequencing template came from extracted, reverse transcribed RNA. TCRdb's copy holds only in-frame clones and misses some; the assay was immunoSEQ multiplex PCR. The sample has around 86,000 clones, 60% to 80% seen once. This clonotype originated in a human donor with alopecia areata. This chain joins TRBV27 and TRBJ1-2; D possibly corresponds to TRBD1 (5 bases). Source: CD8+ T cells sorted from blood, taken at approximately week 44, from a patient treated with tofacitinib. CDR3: CASTPQGAVNGYTF. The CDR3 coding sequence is TGTGCCAGCACCCCCCAGGGTGCCGTTAATGGCTACACCTTC.